The 9 T cell receptor beta chains given below trace back to one sample, sequenced in a study of cytomegalovirus exposure and HLA in healthy donors. PCR used 60 Vbeta primers and 13 Jbeta primers. Clones were read by immunoSEQ multiplex PCR, and TCRdb kept only the in-frame ones, dropping some. The table includes about 150,000 clones, approximately 79% detected once. Source material: PBMCs. These receptors were collected from a woman in her forties or fifties in good health and CMV-seropositive.

This chain connects TRBV7-2 to TRBJ2-2, with TRBD2 matching 9 bases. In germline, CDR1 is SGHTA, CDR2 FQGNSA. This CDR3 has 16 amino acids. V trimming: 2 bases; J trimming: 7 bases; junction bases outside the gene matches: 8. The CDR3 DNA follows: TGTGCCAGCAGCTTATTAGCTAGCGGGGATGGCGGGGAGCTGTTTTTT. Translating it yields CASSLLASGDGGELFF.

The V and J genes are TRBV5-5 and TRBJ1-2, with a possible D match to TRBD1 (5 bases). CDR1 SGHKS and CDR2 YYEKEE come from the germline V gene (reference sequence). The V gene lost 2 bases and the J gene lost 2 bases, with 10 bases spanning the gap. This CDR3 has 14 amino acids. CDR3 DNA sequence: TGTGCCAGCAGCTTTATACAGGACAACTATGGCTACACCTTC. Residues: CASSFIQDNYGYTF.

Only a few counts were recorded for this clone. This sequence joins TRBV7-8 and TRBJ1-4; 7 positions match TRBD1. The CDR3 has 15 amino acids. The germline V gene encodes CDR1 SGHVS and CDR2 FQNEAQ. V was pared by 4 bases and J by 4 bases, with 6 bases of the junction left unmatched. The DNA for the CDR3 is TGTGCCAGCAGCTCCTTACAGGGGATTAATGAAAAACTGTTTTTT. Protein product: CASSSLQGINEKLFF.

This sequence joins TRBV19 and TRBJ2-2; D possibly corresponds to TRBD2 (6 bases). Trimming took 10 bases from V and 2 from J, leaving 17 bases between them. The germline gives CDR1 LNHDA, CDR2 SQIVND (reference sequence). CDR3 length equals 15 residues. CDR3 in DNA: TGTGCCACCAGGTCGGCCGGACTAAACACCGGGGAGCTGTTTTTT. Translated: CATRSAGLNTGELFF.

This chain joins TRBV19 and TRBJ1-2; TRBD1 is a possible D gene (5 bases). The germline gives CDR1 LNHDA, CDR2 SQIVND (reference sequence). There are 15 residues in the CDR3. The V end was cut by 2 bases, the J end by 2 bases, with 12 bases between. CDR3 loop: CASSIRGDPNYGYTF. The CDR3 bases are TGTGCCAGTAGTATAAGGGGTGATCCGAACTATGGCTACACCTTC.

V gene TRBV9 combines with J gene TRBJ2-1; TRBD2 matches at 15 bases. The CDR3 consists of 17 residues. The junction had 4 bases not matched to a gene; V was cut back by 3 bases and J by 3 bases. The germline V gene encodes CDR1 SGDLS and CDR2 YYNGEE. CDR3 region: CASSAGLAGGLYNEQFF. CDR3 DNA: TGTGCCAGCAGCGCCGGACTAGCGGGGGGGCTCTACAATGAGCAGTTCTTC.

V usage is TRBV2 and J usage is TRBJ2-7, with D maybe TRBD2 (5 bases). V gave up 8 bases and J gave up 3 bases, with 20 bases separating them. Germline CDR1 is SNHLY and CDR2 is FYNNEI. The CDR3 contains 15 residues. CDR3 coding DNA: TGTGCCAGCTCCCCCAACCGGGATTTCTACTACGAGCAGTACTTC. Protein: CASSPNRDFYYEQYF.

V gene TRBV19 combines with J gene TRBJ2-1; the match to TRBD2 covers 16 bases. CDR3 length: 18 amino acids. J was trimmed by 0 bases and V by 4 bases; bases with no gene match: 3. Per germline, CDR1 LNHDA and CDR2 SQIVND (reference sequence). CDR3 sequence: CASSKGLAGGNSYNEQFF. CDR3 DNA: TGTGCCAGTAGTAAGGGACTAGCGGGGGGGAACTCCTACAATGAGCAGTTCTTC.

This clone was observed a handful of times. The chain couples TRBV19 to TRBJ2-6, with TRBD1 identical over 7 bases. The V gene's germline CDR1 is LNHDA and CDR2 SQIVND (reference sequence). V was clipped by 7 bases and J by 2 bases; unmatched bases: 5. The CDR3 is 15 residues long. The CDR3 DNA follows: TGTGCCAGTAACCAAGACAGGGCTGGGGCCAACGTCCTGACTTTC. This codes for CASNQDRAGANVLTF.